The 25 T cell receptor beta chains below all came from one sample that was sequenced in a study of T cell repertoires in cytomegalovirus infection. Each CDR3 protein gets one entry after TCRdb re-called the reads with MiXCR. The sample comprises about 680,000 distinct CDR3 sequences, less than 25% of which are singletons, and 8% rests with the top ten. Sequencing input: CD8+ T cells from PBMCs. These receptors were taken from a human donor in good health (CMV status not recorded). Some clones in this sample may be carry-over from other donors' samples.

This clonotype has only a few counts. This chain links TRBV15 with TRBJ2-3; 9 bases are shared with TRBD1. From germline, CDR1 is LNHNV and CDR2 YYDKDF (reference sequence). Losses at the gene ends were 0 bases for V and 1 base for J; bases not matched to a gene: 5. This CDR3 is 17 amino acids long. DNA for the CDR3: TGTGCCACCAGCAGAGATATAACAGGGGGCGGCACAGATACGCAGTATTTT. Residues: CATSRDITGGGTDTQYF.

The chain's CDR3 is CSAPFRPATNEKLFF. CDR3 bases: TGCAGCGCCCCCTTTAGGCCAGCAACTAATGAAAAACTGTTTTTT. The gene calls are TRBV20-1 and TRBJ1-4; D call uncertain. Germline V gene lookup returns CDR1 DFQATT and CDR2 SNEGSKA (reference sequence). The CDR3 is 15 residues long.

This clonotype was observed many times. This sequence joins TRBV6-2 or TRBV6-3 and TRBJ2-1; unclear D gene. Trimming removed 6 bases at V and 5 bases at J, with 14 bases between. Germline assignment: CDR1 MNHEY and CDR2 SVGEGT. The length of the CDR3 is 14 residues. The CDR3 loop reads CASSPMSEDNEQFF. CDR3 bases: TGTGCCAGCAGCCCCATGAGCGAGGACAATGAGCAGTTCTTC.

About this clonotype itself: A single base is all that separates this from a far larger clone, so a read error is likely. The chain joins TRBV12-3 or TRBV12-4 to TRBJ2-7; a weak D match, TRBD2 (5 bases). Trimming removed 1 base at V and 9 bases at J, with 10 bases between. The CDR3 has 12 amino acids. The CDR3 bases are TGTGCCAGCAGTTTAGGAGGAGGCGTGCAGTACTTC. This gives the protein CASSLGGGVQYF.

This clonotype appeared many times. The chain is built from TRBV11-2 and TRBJ2-2; 11 bases agree with TRBD2. From germline, CDR1 is SGHAT and CDR2 FQNNGV. The V and J ends lost 2 bases and 2 bases, in that order; junction bases with no gene match: 7. The CDR3 has 18 amino acids. This CDR3 is CASSLRTSGLGNTGELFF. CDR3 DNA sequence: TGTGCCAGCAGCTTAAGGACTAGCGGGTTGGGAAACACCGGGGAGCTGTTTTTT. Looking up the rest from reference TRBV11-2 and TRBJ2-2 gives the full variable domain: EAGVAQSPRYKIIEKRQSVAFWCNPISGHATLYWYQQILGQGPKLLIQFQNNGVVDDSQLPKDRFSAERLKGVDSTLKIQPAKLEDSAVYLCASSLRTSGLGNTGELFFGEGSRLTVL.

This clonotype was detected many times. The genes are TRBV6-6 and TRBJ2-7; TRBD1 is a possible D gene (5 bases). The CDR3 covers 13 residues. Germline V gives CDR1 MNHNY, CDR2 SVGAGI (reference sequence). V lost 3 bases, J lost 4 bases, and 10 bases lay in between. CDR3 protein: CASSYDSLYEQYV. The DNA of the CDR3 is TGTGCCAGCAGTTATGACAGCCTTTACGAGCAGTACGTC.

The chain is built from TRBV15 and TRBJ1-2; D not resolved. Germline V gene data show CDR1 as LNHNV and CDR2 as YYDKDF (reference sequence). The CDR3 runs to 12 residues. V was pared by 1 base and J by 8 bases, with 8 bases between. CDR3 bases: TGTGCCACCAGCAGAGCTCCTGAGGGCTACACCTTC. Amino acid sequence: CATSRAPEGYTF.

This clonotype was detected many times. The rearrangement links TRBV20-1 to TRBJ2-7; 16 bases map to TRBD2. Per the germline V gene, CDR1 is DFQATT and CDR2 is SNEGSKA (reference sequence). Trimming took 0 bases from V and 0 from J; bases not matched to a gene: 5. The length of the CDR3 is 18 residues. CDR3 region: CSAREGLAGGFRSYEQYF. CDR3 nucleotide sequence: TGCAGTGCTAGAGAGGGACTAGCGGGGGGGTTTCGCTCCTACGAGCAGTACTTC.

This clonotype has more than one count but fewer than ten. Written as DNA, the CDR3 is TGTGCCAGCAGTCCTAGCGGGGGGGACATCACGCAGTATTTT. Translated: CASSPSGGDITQYF. The chain joins TRBV3-1 to TRBJ2-3; 12 bases are shared with TRBD2. There are 14 residues in the CDR3. V was pared by 6 bases and J by 9 bases, with 7 bases of the junction left unmatched. Germline V gives CDR1 LGHDT, CDR2 YNNKEL (reference sequence).

This clonotype turned up a few times. This chain links TRBV12-3 or TRBV12-4 with TRBJ2-1; 10 positions agree with TRBD1. This CDR3 region has 15 residues. J was trimmed by 5 bases and V by 5 bases; bases with no gene match: 6. The CDR3 protein is CASSNRDRGNNEQFF. The CDR3, as DNA: TGTGCCAGCAGTAACCGGGACAGGGGCAACAATGAGCAGTTCTTC.

The CDR3 here is CASSPWTGGTIGYTF. In DNA form, the CDR3 reads TGTGCCAGCAGCCCTTGGACAGGGGGAACCATTGGCTACACCTTC. The rearrangement links TRBV7-8 to TRBJ1-2; 10 bases fit TRBD1. CDR1 and CDR2 (germline): SGHVS, FQNEAQ. The V and J ends lost 5 bases and 7 bases, in that order; junction bases with no gene match: 10. The CDR3 consists of 15 residues.

This CDR3 is CASILKGDRTDTQYF. For the CDR3, the DNA is TGTGCCAGCATCTTGAAGGGGGATCGGACAGATACGCAGTATTTT. This chain links TRBV7-8 with TRBJ2-3; tentatively, D is TRBD1 (6 bases). The CDR3 runs to 15 residues. V lost 7 bases, J lost 3 bases, and 17 bases lay in between. Germline CDR1 and CDR2: SGHVS and FQNEAQ.

This clonotype was recorded many times. This chain links TRBV7-9 with TRBJ2-7; D perhaps matches TRBD1 (5 bases). The germline CDR1 and CDR2 sequences are SEHNR and FQNEAQ (reference sequence). Trimming shortened V by 5 bases and J by 4 bases, and 12 bases separated the two germline ends. The CDR3 contains 13 residues. This CDR3 is CASSLGHKYEQYF. Written as DNA, the CDR3 is TGTGCCAGCAGCCTTGGACACAAATACGAGCAGTACTTC.

In this sample, this clonotype turned up a few times. The chain has TRBV13 and TRBJ1-2; D uncertain. V dropped 1 base and J dropped 3 bases, with 6 bases sitting between them. The CDR3 sequence is 13 residues long. CDR1 PRHDT and CDR2 FYEKMQ come from the germline V gene (reference sequence). This chain's CDR3 is CASSLAEDYGYTF. The DNA of the CDR3 is TGTGCCAGCAGCTTAGCTGAAGACTATGGCTACACCTTC.

As for this clonotype: One base away lies a much larger clone, so this may be a sequencing read error. J is TRBJ1-4 and V is TRBV7-9, with 9 bases identical to TRBD1. After removal of 4 bases from V and 6 bases from J, the junction contained 6 bases not matched to a gene. The CDR3 contains 15 residues. From germline, CDR1 is SEHNR and CDR2 FQNEAQ (reference sequence). The CDR3 region is CASSSRQGDYEKLFF. CDR3 in DNA: TGTGCCAGCAGCTCCCGACAGGGGGATTATGAAAAACTGTTTTTT.

This clonotype has a single count. J is TRBJ1-1 and V is TRBV19; D possibly corresponds to TRBD1 (5 bases). Germline V gene data show CDR1 as LNHDA and CDR2 as SQIVND (reference sequence). Trimming took 6 bases from V and 4 from J, leaving 15 bases between them. CDR3 length equals 14 residues. The CDR3 protein is CASRPDIIGTEAFF. The CDR3 nucleotides are TGTGCCAGTAGACCGGACATTATCGGCACTGAAGCTTTCTTT.

Only one count was recorded for this clonotype. The chain uses TRBV7-9 and TRBJ1-5; TRBD1 aligns across 8 bases. The CDR3 runs 13 residues. Trimming removed 5 bases from V and 7 bases from J; junction bases left unmatched: 4. Germline lookup yields CDR1 SEHNR and CDR2 FQNEAQ (reference sequence). In DNA, the CDR3 is TGTGCCAGCAGCGCAGGGGGCCGGCAGCCCCAGCATTTT. Translated, it gives CASSAGGRQPQHF.

In its sample, this clonotype was seen a few times. This chain joins TRBV5-5 and TRBJ2-7; a weak D match, TRBD2 (6 bases). CDR3 length: 15 residues. Trimming removed 0 bases from V and 1 base from J, with 11 bases in between. Germline V gene lookup returns CDR1 SGHKS and CDR2 YYEKEE (reference sequence). The CDR3 is CASSLDGGKSYEQYV. As DNA, the CDR3 is TGTGCCAGCAGCTTGGATGGGGGGAAGTCCTACGAGCAGTACGTC.

This clonotype was detected a few times. J is TRBJ2-1 and V is TRBV2, with a weak D call TRBD2 (5 bases). CDR3 length: 11 amino acids. Trimming stripped 9 bases from V and 7 bases from J, with 10 bases between. Germline CDR1 and CDR2: SNHLY and FYNNEI. CDR3 residues: CARRTGNEQFF. The CDR3 nucleotides are TGTGCCAGACGAACGGGAAATGAGCAGTTCTTC.

V usage is TRBV13 and J usage is TRBJ1-3; a weak D match, TRBD1 (5 bases). Per germline, CDR1 PRHDT and CDR2 FYEKMQ (reference sequence). The CDR3 is 15 amino acids. V was cut by 0 bases and J by 3 bases, with 9 bases left in between. The CDR3 bases are TGTGCCAGCAGCTTAGGCCTAAGGGGTGGAAACACCATATATTTT. Amino acids: CASSLGLRGGNTIYF.

The chain is built from TRBV7-3 and TRBJ2-3; D is possibly TRBD1 (5 bases). The CDR3 runs 14 residues. Germline loops: CDR1 SGHTA, CDR2 FQGTGA. V lost 5 bases to trimming and J lost 5 bases, with 14 bases between them. The CDR3 here is CASSPQGLGDTQYF. CDR3 coding DNA: TGTGCCAGCAGCCCGCAGGGTTTGGGAGATACGCAGTATTTT. Drawing the rest from reference TRBV7-3 and TRBJ2-3, the complete variable domain is GAGVSQTPSNKVTEKGKYVELRCDPISGHTALYWYRQSLGQGPEFLIYFQGTGAADDSGLPNDRFFAVRPEGSVSTLKIQRTERGDSAVYLCASSPQGLGDTQYFGPGTRLTVL.

This clonotype has a handful of counts. This chain joins TRBV28 and TRBJ2-3; D remains ambiguous. This CDR3 has 14 residues. Trimming shortened V by 3 bases and J by 3 bases, and 10 bases separated the two germline ends. Germline CDR1 reads MDHEN; CDR2 reads SYDVKM. The CDR3 region has the DNA TGTGCCAGCAGTTTGGGGTCCATAACAGATACGCAGTATTTT. This sequence encodes CASSLGSITDTQYF.

In this sample, this clonotype turned up a few times. V is TRBV28 and J is TRBJ2-5; TRBD2 agrees at 7 bases. The CDR3 loop spans 14 amino acids. The V gene end was trimmed by 5 bases and the J gene end by 2 bases; junction bases not matched to a gene: 5. The V gene's germline CDR1 is MDHEN and CDR2 SYDVKM. The CDR3: CASSGGVRQETQYF. The CDR3 bases are TGTGCCAGCAGTGGGGGGGTACGTCAAGAGACCCAGTACTTC.

Concerning this clonotype itself: This may stem from a read error, because a much larger clone lies one nucleotide away. The V gene is TRBV12-5, the J gene TRBJ2-5; no firm D call. CDR1 and CDR2 from the germline V gene are LGHNT and FRNRAP. V lost 2 bases, J lost 5 bases, and 3 bases lay in between. This CDR3 comprises 11 residues. The CDR3 nucleotides are TGTGCTAGTGGTTTGTTCGAGACCCAGTACTTC. It codes for CASGLFETQYF. The complete variable domain, with remaining parts taken from reference TRBV12-5 and TRBJ2-5, reads DARVTQTPRHKVTEMGQEVTMRCQPILGHNTVFWYRQTMMQGLELLAYFRNRAPLDDSGMPKDRFSAEMPDATLATLKIQPSEPRDSAVYFCASGLFETQYFGPGTRLLVL.

This clonotype was observed many times. The V gene is TRBV7-6, the J gene TRBJ2-1; 8 bases line up with TRBD2. The germline CDR1 and CDR2 sequences are SGHVS and FNYEAQ. Trimming cost V 1 base and J 9 bases; bases outside gene matches: 11. The CDR3 contains 16 residues. The CDR3 reads CASSLELRGAWSEQFF. The CDR3 bases are TGTGCCAGCAGCTTAGAGTTGCGGGGGGCTTGGAGTGAGCAGTTCTTC.